The clone carrying this T cell receptor beta chain was detected ten times or more. The antigen is unknown. This sample stems from a study of human T cells and chemical hapten exposure. Unique molecular identifiers were attached to individual cDNA molecules during library preparation. TCRdb called the RACE reads again in MiXCR, with one record for every CDR3 protein. Found here are a few hundred thousand distinct CDR3 sequences, under 6.5% of them singletons; the top ten hold around 6%. Looked up from germline, CDR1 is DFQATT and CDR2 is SNEGSKA (reference sequence). The length of the CDR3 is 16 residues. Trimming took 0 bases from V and 2 from J, leaving 11 bases between them. Overall study results and limits: TCRs at high frequency, those above 1 in 1000, did not change with DPC sensitization.

The time point here: patch test 2, 6 weeks after DPC sensitization. Treatment noted: therapeutic diphenylcyclopropenone sensitization with weekly scalp DPC. Patch tests were applied only after blood draws. Unfractionated whole blood was the source of the extracted total RNA. The origin of this receptor is a woman aged 18-30 years with alopecia areata. Some clones in this sample may be carry-over from other donors' samples. The sample consisted of whole blood, taken in connection with sensitization to the hapten diphenylcyclopropenone (DPC). The chain joins TRBV20-1 to TRBJ1-6; D not resolved. DNA for the CDR3: TGCAGTGCTAGAGACTCACGCTTAACCTATAATTCACCCCTCCACTTT. Its translation: CSARDSRLTYNSPLHF.